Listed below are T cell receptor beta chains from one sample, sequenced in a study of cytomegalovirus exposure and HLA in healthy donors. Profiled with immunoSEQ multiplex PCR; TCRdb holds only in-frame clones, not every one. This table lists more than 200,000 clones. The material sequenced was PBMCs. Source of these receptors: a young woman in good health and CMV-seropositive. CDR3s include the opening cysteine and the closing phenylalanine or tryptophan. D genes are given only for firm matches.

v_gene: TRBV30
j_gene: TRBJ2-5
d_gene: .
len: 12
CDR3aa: CAWSELSETQYF
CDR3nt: TGTGCCTGGAGTGAACTATCGGAGACCCAGTACTTC

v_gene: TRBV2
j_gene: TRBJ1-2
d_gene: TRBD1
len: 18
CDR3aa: CASSGVRTGGVLNYGYTF
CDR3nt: TGTGCCAGCAGTGGGGTCCGGACAGGGGGGGTTTTAAACTATGGCTACACCTTC

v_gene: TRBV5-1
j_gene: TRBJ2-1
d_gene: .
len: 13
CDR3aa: CASSLDPRDEQFF
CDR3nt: TGCGCCAGCAGCTTAGATCCGCGTGATGAGCAGTTCTTC

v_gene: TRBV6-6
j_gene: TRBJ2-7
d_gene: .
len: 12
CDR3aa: CASSPTGYEQYF
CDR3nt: TGTGCCAGCAGCCCTACCGGCTACGAGCAGTACTTC

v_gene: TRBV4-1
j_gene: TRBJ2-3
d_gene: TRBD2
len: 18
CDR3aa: CASSQDRLAGISTDTQYF
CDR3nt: TGCGCCAGCAGCCAAGATCGACTAGCGGGAATAAGCACAGATACGCAGTATTTT

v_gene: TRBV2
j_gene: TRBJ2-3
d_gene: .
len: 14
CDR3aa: CAREWVPRTDTQYF
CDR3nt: TGTGCCAGGGAGTGGGTTCCCCGCACAGATACGCAGTATTTT

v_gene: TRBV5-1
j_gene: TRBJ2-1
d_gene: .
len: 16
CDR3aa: CASNGQGPSLDNEQFF
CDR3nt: .

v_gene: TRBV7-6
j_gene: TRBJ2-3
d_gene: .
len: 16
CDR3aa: CASSWGGGMRTDTQYF
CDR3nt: TGTGCCAGCAGCTGGGGCGGTGGGATGCGCACAGATACGCAGTATTTT

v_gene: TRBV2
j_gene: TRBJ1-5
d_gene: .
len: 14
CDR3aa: CASRDRNYNQPQHF
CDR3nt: TGTGCCAGCCGTGACAGAAACTACAATCAGCCCCAGCATTTT

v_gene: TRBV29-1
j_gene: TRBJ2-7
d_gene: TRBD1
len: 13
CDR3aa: CSVERDRGGEQYF
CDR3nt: TGCAGCGTTGAAAGGGACAGGGGAGGTGAGCAGTACTTC